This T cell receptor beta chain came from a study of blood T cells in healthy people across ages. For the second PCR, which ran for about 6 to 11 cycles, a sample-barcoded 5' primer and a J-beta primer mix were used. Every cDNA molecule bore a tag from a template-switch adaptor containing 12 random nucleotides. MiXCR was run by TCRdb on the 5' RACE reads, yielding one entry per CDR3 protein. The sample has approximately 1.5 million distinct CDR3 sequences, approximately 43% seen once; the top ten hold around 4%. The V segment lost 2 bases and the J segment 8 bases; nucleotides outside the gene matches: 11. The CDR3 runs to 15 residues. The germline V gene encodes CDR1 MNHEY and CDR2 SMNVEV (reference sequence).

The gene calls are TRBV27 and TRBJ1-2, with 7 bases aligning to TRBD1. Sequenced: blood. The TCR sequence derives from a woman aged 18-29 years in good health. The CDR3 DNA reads TGTGCCAGCAGTTTAGCTACAGGGGCATTTTGGGGCTACACCTTC. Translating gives CASSLATGAFWGYTF.